This TCR beta chain comes out of a study of T cell repertoires in cytomegalovirus infection. Trimming cost V 7 bases and J 4 bases, with 13 bases left between them. The CDR3 has 13 amino acids. This clonotype was found many times. Its antigen is undetermined. Study observations and caveats: Cumulated frequencies of public TCR beta families served to identify carriers of CMV plus the relevant HLA. HLA-C-restricted CMV clonotypes gave the most frequent clonotype in two of eight donors.

TCRdb reprocessed the reads via MiXCR and lists one record per CDR3 protein. The table shows about 310,000 distinct CDR3 sequences, with around a sixth occurring only once. This receptor was obtained from a human donor in good health (CMV status not recorded). Some clones in this sample may be carry-over from other donors' samples. The sample consisted of PBMCs. V usage is TRBV12-3 or TRBV12-4 and J usage is TRBJ1-2; tentative D call: TRBD1 (6 bases). The CDR3 sequence is CASTWGGGYGYTF. The CDR3 nucleotides read TGTGCCAGCACATGGGGGGGCGGCTATGGCTACACCTTC.